The 27 T cell receptor beta chains below come from one sample, sequenced in a study of read filtering for tumor transcriptome and immune sequencing. The library was built from about 400 ng RNA with molecular barcoded adaptors for alpha/delta and beta/gamma chains. TCRdb ran MiXCR on the reads and lists one entry per CDR3 protein. The data hold over 90,000 distinct CDR3 sequences, with about 22% observed a single time. Source material: a population of CD138-negative cells sorted from bone marrow. The receptors stem from a donor older than 35 with multiple myeloma.

Only a few counts were recorded for this clonotype. The V and J genes are TRBV7-9 and TRBJ2-7; possibly TRBD2 for D (6 bases). Trimming cost V 8 bases and J 4 bases, with 18 bases left between them. Germline CDR1 is SEHNR and CDR2 is FQNEAQ (reference sequence). The CDR3 runs 14 residues. Written as DNA, the CDR3 is TGTGCCAGCGGTCCCGGCGGGGCAAGGTACGAGCAGTACTTC. It is translated as CASGPGGARYEQYF.

The J gene is TRBJ1-2, the V gene TRBV27; D possibly corresponds to TRBD1 (5 bases). The CDR3 sequence is 14 residues long. The V gene's germline CDR1 is MNHEY and CDR2 SMNVEV (reference sequence). The V end lost 5 bases, the J end lost 0 bases, and 10 bases lay between the germline ends. CDR3 coding DNA: TGTGCCAGCAGTCGGGACGGATCTAACTATGGCTACACCTTC. Encoded protein: CASSRDGSNYGYTF.

This clonotype was seen ten or more times. The genes are TRBV9 and TRBJ2-1; TRBD2 matches 8 bases. This CDR3 is 15 amino acids long. CDR1 is SGDLS, CDR2 YYNGEE, per germline. Trimming took 4 bases from V and 2 from J; bases not matched to a gene: 5. Here the CDR3 reads CASSPTSGPYNEQFF. The CDR3 DNA reads TGTGCCAGCAGCCCCACTAGCGGCCCCTACAATGAGCAGTTCTTC.

A word on this clonotype: A much larger clone sits a single nucleotide away, making a read error possible. The chain carries TRBV7-2 and TRBJ1-2; D is undetermined. The CDR3 has 12 residues. Germline V gives CDR1 SGHTA, CDR2 FQGNSA. CDR3 DNA sequence: TGTGCCAGCAACTTAGCCGAGTTTGGCTACACCTTC. This gives the protein CASNLAEFGYTF.

This clonotype was counted at least ten times. The chain has TRBV20-1 and TRBJ1-5; TRBD1 aligns across 9 bases. The CDR3 is made up of 13 amino acids. With V trimmed by 6 bases and J by 5 bases, 5 bases remained unmatched. Germline CDR1 reads DFQATT; CDR2 reads SNEGSKA (reference sequence). CDR3 region: CSAVRDRDQPQHF. CDR3 nucleotides: TGCAGTGCCGTCCGGGACAGGGATCAGCCCCAGCATTTT.

This clonotype was seen a single time. This chain joins TRBV11-2 and TRBJ1-5; maybe TRBD1 (5 bases). The germline V gene encodes CDR1 SGHAT and CDR2 FQNNGV. The CDR3 is 15 amino acids. The germline V and J ends were trimmed by 0 bases and 6 bases, with 12 bases remaining between them. Written as DNA, the CDR3 is TGTGCCAGCAGCTTAGATCTGCAGGGTGGTCAGCCCCAGCATTTT. The encoded protein is CASSLDLQGGQPQHF.

This clonotype was recorded at least ten times. The chain links TRBV11-2 to TRBJ2-1, with TRBD1 identical over 9 bases. V trimming: 5 bases; J trimming: 8 bases; junction bases outside the gene matches: 10. Looked up from germline, CDR1 is SGHAT and CDR2 is FQNNGV. The CDR3 spans 15 residues. CDR3 DNA sequence: TGTGCCAGCAGCCCCCGCCGGGACAGGGTCCATGAGCAGTTCTTC. Residues: CASSPRRDRVHEQFF.

Ten or more counts support this clonotype. The rearrangement joins TRBV7-9 to TRBJ1-1; D unresolved. Germline CDR1 reads SEHNR; CDR2 reads FQNEAQ (reference sequence). The CDR3 consists of 13 residues. Trimming left V 4 bases short and J 0 bases short, with 6 bases between. The CDR3 here is CASSSMMNTEAFF. In DNA, the CDR3 is TGTGCCAGCAGCTCGATGATGAACACTGAAGCTTTCTTT. The whole variable domain, filled in from reference TRBV7-9 and TRBJ1-1, reads DTGVSQNPRHKITKRGQNVTFRCDPISEHNRLYWYRQTLGQGPEFLTYFQNEAQLEKSRLLSDRFSAERPKGSFSTLEIQRTEQGDSAMYLCASSSMMNTEAFFGQGTRLTVV.

This clonotype occurred many times. This chain joins TRBV5-6 and TRBJ1-1, with TRBD1 identical over 7 bases. Germline CDR1 SGHDT, CDR2 YYEEEE. V shed 0 bases, J shed 11 bases, and the junction held 16 bases outside the gene matches. This CDR3 has 16 residues. The CDR3 bases are TGTGCCAGCAGCTTGGGGAGGGGGCCAAAGGGGCTGAACGCTTTCTTT. Amino acids: CASSLGRGPKGLNAFF.

A few counts support this clonotype. The rearrangement uses TRBV7-2 and TRBJ1-2; D is unclear. Germline assignment: CDR1 SGHTA and CDR2 FQGNSA. V was pared by 2 bases and J by 3 bases, with 13 bases between. There are 15 residues in the CDR3. CDR3 in DNA: TGTGCCAGCAGCTTATGGGAGCCTGATGACTATGGCTACACCTTC. This codes for CASSLWEPDDYGYTF.

As regards this clonotype: Just one base apart from a much larger clone, this may be a read error. Likely a read error: the CDR3 ends without its conserved phenylalanine or tryptophan. This chain joins TRBV29-1 and TRBJ2-3; 8 nucleotides agree with TRBD2. The CDR3 runs 15 residues. Unmatched junction bases numbered 6, after V lost 3 bases and J lost 1 base. Germline V gene sequence: CDR1 SQVTM, CDR2 ANQGSEA. CDR3 nucleotide sequence: TGCAGCGTTGAGAGCGGTAGCGGGGGCACAGATACGCAGTATTTA. Residues: CSVESGSGGTDTQYL.

With regard to this clonotype: It is likely a read error: a sequence one base away is far more abundant. The chain's CDR3 is CTSRATGSSYNEQFF. The CDR3 DNA sequence: TGTACCAGCAGGGCGACAGGGAGCTCCTACAATGAGCAGTTCTTC. The chain combines TRBV11-2 with TRBJ2-1, with 7 bases lining up with TRBD1. Germline V gives CDR1 SGHAT, CDR2 FQNNGV. This CDR3 has 15 residues.

This clonotype came up many times. The J gene is TRBJ2-7, the V gene TRBV27; D may be TRBD1 (6 bases). CDR3 length: 13 amino acids. Germline V gene lookup returns CDR1 MNHEY and CDR2 SMNVEV (reference sequence). V was trimmed by 6 bases and J by 1 base, leaving 10 bases between them. The CDR3 here is CASSLQGSYEQYF. CDR3 DNA: TGTGCCAGCAGCCTACAGGGTTCCTACGAGCAGTACTTC.

The chain links TRBV20-1 to TRBJ2-2; D is perhaps TRBD1 or TRBD2 (6 bases each). Deletions cut 2 bases from V and 6 bases from J, with 13 bases between. In germline, CDR1 is DFQATT, CDR2 SNEGSKA (reference sequence). The CDR3 totals 14 residues. The CDR3 region has the DNA TGCAGTGCTAGACATCCTGGGGGGCCCGGGGAGCTGTTTTTT. Translation gives CSARHPGGPGELFF.

This clonotype was observed many times. The V call is TRBV7-9, the J call TRBJ2-7; 8 nucleotides agree with TRBD1. This CDR3 is 16 amino acids long. Germline V gene data show CDR1 as SEHNR and CDR2 as FQNEAQ (reference sequence). Trimming at V came to 1 base and at J to 0 bases, leaving 5 bases not matched to a gene. CDR3 sequence: CASSLGSGGLSYEQYF. CDR3 coding DNA: TGTGCCAGCAGCTTAGGGTCAGGGGGCCTCTCCTACGAGCAGTACTTC. The full variable domain, rest sourced from reference TRBV7-9 and TRBJ2-7, is DTGVSQNPRHKITKRGQNVTFRCDPISEHNRLYWYRQTLGQGPEFLTYFQNEAQLEKSRLLSDRFSAERPKGSFSTLEIQRTEQGDSAMYLCASSLGSGGLSYEQYFGPGTRLTVT.

This clonotype was seen at least ten times. The chain joins TRBV5-1 to TRBJ2-5; TRBD1 aligns across 7 bases. V lost 2 bases and J lost 7; bases outside the gene matches: 8. CDR1 and CDR2 (germline): SGHRS, YFSETQ. This CDR3 region has 14 residues. The CDR3 loop is CASSLQGNDGTQYF. The DNA of the CDR3 is TGCGCCAGCAGCTTACAGGGGAACGATGGGACCCAGTACTTC.

This clonotype was counted many times. V usage is TRBV5-1 and J usage is TRBJ1-4; D is undetermined. Germline V CDR1 and CDR2: SGHRS, YFSETQ. The CDR3 sequence is 14 residues long. With 0 bases removed from V and 5 bases from J, the gap between germline ends came to 8 bases. CDR3 loop: CASSLGGGNEKLFF. The CDR3 nucleotides are TGCGCCAGCAGCTTGGGGGGAGGCAATGAAAAACTGTTTTTT.

The chain employs TRBV11-2 and TRBJ2-5, with no clear D. Germline V gene data show CDR1 as SGHAT and CDR2 as FQNNGV. This CDR3 comprises 13 residues. V was trimmed by 3 bases and J by 2 bases, leaving 7 bases between them. CDR3 bases: TGTGCCAGCAGCTTCTTCCCGCAAGAGACCCAGTACTTC. Encoded protein: CASSFFPQETQYF.

The rearrangement joins TRBV5-6 to TRBJ2-5; D remains unclear. Between the trimmed V and J ends, which lost 5 bases and 0 bases, there was a span of 8 bases. This CDR3 is 13 amino acids long. CDR1 SGHDT and CDR2 YYEEEE come from the germline V gene. This chain's CDR3 is CASSSADQETQYF. CDR3 sequence (DNA): TGTGCCAGCAGTTCAGCAGACCAAGAGACCCAGTACTTC.

Regarding this clonotype: A read error is possible here, since a much larger clone lies one base away. V usage is TRBV28 and J usage is TRBJ2-2, with D perhaps TRBD2 (5 bases). The CDR3 has 15 residues. Germline V CDR1 and CDR2: MDHEN, SYDVKM. This chain's CDR3 is CASSAAVLKAGELLF. CDR3 DNA sequence: TGTGCCAGCAGCGCCGCGGTCCTGAAAGCCGGGGAGCTGCTTTTT.

This clonotype came up a few times. The chain links TRBV14 to TRBJ1-1, with D hard to call. Germline V gene data show CDR1 as SGHDN and CDR2 as FVKESK. The CDR3 runs to 13 residues. Trimming took 1 base from V and 3 from J, leaving 6 bases between them. The CDR3 bases are TGTGCCAGCAGCCAAGTGCTGTACACTGAAGCTTTCTTT. Its translation is CASSQVLYTEAFF.

This clonotype has a handful of counts. The CDR3 nucleotides read TGTGCCAGCAGTGTCGACAGAGCTAACTATGGCTACACCTTC. Translated: CASSVDRANYGYTF. The chain recombines TRBV2 with TRBJ1-2, with TRBD1 as a possible D gene (5 bases). The CDR3 totals 14 residues. Looked up from germline, CDR1 is SNHLY and CDR2 is FYNNEI. Trimming took 4 bases from V and 0 from J, leaving 9 bases between them.

This clonotype was seen at least ten times. This rearrangement joins TRBV5-1 to TRBJ2-5, with D perhaps matching TRBD1 or TRBD2 (5 bases each). Deletions cut 2 bases from V and 4 bases from J, with 12 bases between. The CDR3 is 14 residues long. The germline CDR1 and CDR2 sequences are SGHRS and YFSETQ. CDR3 in amino acids: CASSLVGTGETQYF. DNA of the CDR3: TGCGCCAGCAGCTTAGTGGGGACGGGAGAGACCCAGTACTTC.

This clonotype was detected ten times or more. The J gene is TRBJ2-2, the V gene TRBV5-1; D might be TRBD2 (5 bases). CDR3 length equals 15 residues. With 6 bases removed from V and 0 bases from J, the gap between germline ends came to 12 bases. Germline V gene sequence: CDR1 SGHRS, CDR2 YFSETQ. CDR3 region: CASKLDSSNTGELFF. The CDR3 DNA follows: TGCGCCAGCAAGTTGGACTCATCGAACACCGGGGAGCTGTTTTTT.

This clonotype was counted ten times or more. This chain links TRBV20-1 with TRBJ2-5; TRBD2 matches at 7 bases. Germline V gene sequence: CDR1 DFQATT, CDR2 SNEGSKA (reference sequence). This CDR3 has 14 amino acids. V dropped 6 bases and J dropped 2; count of bases not matched to a gene: 9. For the CDR3, the DNA is TGCAGTGCCAGGCGGAGGGAGGGACAAGAGACCCAGTACTTC. As protein: CSARRREGQETQYF.

This clonotype came up many times. The chain links TRBV6-2 or TRBV6-3 to TRBJ1-1; D is possibly TRBD1 (5 bases). The CDR3 spans 19 residues. Germline V gene data show CDR1 as MNHEY and CDR2 as SVGEGT. V lost 5 bases and J lost 1, with 26 bases in between. CDR3: CASSRPDPLLAGRNTEAFF. The CDR3 nucleotides read TGTGCCAGCAGTCGTCCGGACCCGTTATTGGCAGGGAGGAACACTGAAGCTTTCTTT.

This clonotype showed up many times. The chain recombines TRBV6-5 with TRBJ2-1; D ambiguous. V gave up 0 bases and J gave up 3 bases, with 6 bases separating them. Germline V gene data show CDR1 as MNHEY and CDR2 as SVGAGI. The CDR3 totals 14 residues. The CDR3 loop is CASSYSQDYNEQFF. The CDR3 DNA follows: TGTGCCAGCAGTTACTCCCAGGACTACAATGAGCAGTTCTTC.